Listed here are 23 T cell receptor beta chains from one sample, sequenced in a study of HIV-infected patients and healthy controls. Antiretroviral therapy had run roughly three months, about 14 weeks, before follow-up blood collection. Whole blood was used without fractionation, so all unsorted peripheral T cells were included. Reverse transcription used roughly 480 ng RNA and constant-region primers for alpha and beta. Each of the alpha and beta chains got its own library through chain-specific third strand synthesis with indices. MiXCR, run by TCRdb on the 5' RACE reads, gives a single entry per CDR3 protein. The sample holds about 10,000 distinct CDR3 sequences; about 6.5% are singletons and the top ten take 25% to 35%. The sample in question was blood, obtained during antiretroviral therapy. Receptor source: an adult with HIV infection. The donor label of this sample is uncertain.

This clonotype was picked up a small number of times. J is TRBJ2-7 and V is TRBV28; 9 bases are a match to TRBD1. Trimming cost V 3 bases and J 2 bases; bases outside gene matches: 5. Germline V CDR1 and CDR2: MDHEN, SYDVKM. CDR3 length equals 15 residues. In DNA form, the CDR3 reads TGTGCCAGCAGTTTCGACAGGGGGTCAACCTACGAGCAGTACTTC. This gives the protein CASSFDRGSTYEQYF.

This clonotype qualifies as medium-sized. The chain joins TRBV7-6 to TRBJ2-6; D unresolved. Trimming left V 4 bases short and J 0 bases short, with 19 bases between. Germline assignment: CDR1 SGHVS and CDR2 FNYEAQ. CDR3 length: 19 residues. CDR3 in DNA: TGTGCCAGCAGCTCCGGGCCACGCAGCCCGAACTCTGGGGCCAACGTCCTGACTTTC. Translated: CASSSGPRSPNSGANVLTF.

Comment on this clonotype: A much larger clone differs by one base, so this may be a read error. This chain links TRBV6-5 with TRBJ1-5; the D gene is possibly TRBD1 (6 bases). This CDR3 region has 15 residues. The ends were cut back, 7 bases at V and 4 bases at J, with 17 bases in the middle. The V gene's germline CDR1 is MNHEY and CDR2 SVGAGI. Here the CDR3 reads CASNLLGGRNQPQHF. CDR3 coding DNA: TGTGCCAGCAACCTCCTTGGGGGGCGTAATCAGCCCCAGCATTTT.

In its sample, this clonotype was seen many times. The rearrangement uses TRBV29-1 and TRBJ2-1, with 9 bases lining up with TRBD2. Trimming at V came to 1 base and at J to 4 bases, leaving 11 bases not matched to a gene. This CDR3 is 17 amino acids long. CDR1 SQVTM and CDR2 ANQGSEA come from the germline V gene. CDR3 residues: CSVEVPSGAPFYNEQFF. The CDR3 DNA reads as TGCAGCGTTGAAGTTCCTAGCGGGGCCCCCTTTTACAATGAGCAGTTCTTC.

At least ten counts were recorded for this clonotype. V gene TRBV19 combines with J gene TRBJ2-2; no firm D call. V lost 5 bases to trimming and J lost 6 bases, with 7 bases between them. Germline lookup yields CDR1 LNHDA and CDR2 SQIVND (reference sequence). CDR3 length: 12 residues. CDR3 amino acids: CASSPDPGELFF. CDR3 nucleotides: TGTGCCAGTAGTCCAGACCCCGGGGAGCTGTTTTTT.

This clonotype has ten or more counts. This chain links TRBV19 with TRBJ1-2, with D possibly TRBD1 on 5 matching bases. From germline, CDR1 is LNHDA and CDR2 SQIVND (reference sequence). The CDR3 consists of 14 residues. The V gene lost 0 bases and the J gene lost 7 bases, with 12 bases spanning the gap. This CDR3 reads CASSIDWGSSGYTF. The DNA of the CDR3 is TGTGCCAGTAGTATAGATTGGGGGTCTTCTGGCTACACCTTC.

This clonotype was detected ten times or more. The chain has TRBV11-2 and TRBJ1-1; D possibly corresponds to TRBD1 (6 bases). Germline V CDR1 and CDR2: SGHAT, FQNNGV. The CDR3 consists of 14 residues. The V and J ends lost 1 base and 3 bases respectively, with 9 bases between them. CDR3 in amino acids: CASSLGGGHTEAFF. The CDR3 coding sequence is TGTGCCAGCAGCTTAGGCGGGGGCCACACTGAAGCTTTCTTT.

This clonotype was observed many times. This chain joins TRBV5-4 and TRBJ2-1; 10 bases align to TRBD2. V lost 5 bases, J lost 0 bases, and 5 bases stayed unmatched. This CDR3 is 16 amino acids long. CDR1 and CDR2 from the germline V gene are SGHNT and YYREEE (reference sequence). CDR3 bases: TGTGCCAGCAGTTCACTAGCGGGGAGCTCCTACAATGAGCAGTTCTTC. This translates into CASSSLAGSSYNEQFF. Full variable domain (outside the CDR3, taken from reference TRBV5-4 and TRBJ2-1): ETGVTQSPTHLIKTRGQQVTLRCSSQSGHNTVSWYQQALGQGPQFIFQYYREEENGRGNFPPRFSGLQFPNYSSELNVNALELDDSALYLCASSSLAGSSYNEQFFGPGTRLTVL.

This clonotype was observed many times. The chain links TRBV5-6 to TRBJ1-5, with D possibly TRBD1 on 6 matching bases. The CDR3 totals 14 residues. CDR1 and CDR2 (germline): SGHDT, YYEEEE. The ends were cut back, 2 bases at V and 2 bases at J, with 8 bases in the middle. Here the CDR3 reads CASSFQGRNQPQHF. The CDR3 coding sequence is TGTGCCAGCAGCTTCCAGGGGCGCAATCAGCCCCAGCATTTT.

This clonotype is deemed medium-sized. This chain uses TRBV6-2 or TRBV6-3 with TRBJ2-7; 11 nucleotides match TRBD2. This CDR3 contains 15 residues. CDR1 and CDR2 from the germline V gene are MNHEY and SVGEGT. After removal of 7 bases from V and 2 bases from J, the junction contained 7 bases not matched to a gene. CDR3 sequence: CASTPASGRTYEQYF. The CDR3 nucleotides are TGTGCCAGCACCCCGGCTAGCGGGAGGACCTACGAGCAGTACTTC.

As concerns this clonotype: This may stem from a read error, because a much larger clone lies one nucleotide away. The V gene is TRBV29-1, the J gene TRBJ2-5; TRBD2 matches at 8 bases. CDR1 is SQVTM and CDR2 is ANQGSEA in the germline V gene. The CDR3 sequence is 14 residues long. Losses at the gene ends were 7 bases for V and 5 bases for J; bases not matched to a gene: 12. The CDR3 is CSAASGGRGETQYF. The CDR3 DNA is TGCAGCGCTGCATCGGGAGGGCGGGGTGAGACCCAGTACTTC.

This clonotype was seen many times. This rearrangement joins TRBV2 to TRBJ1-2; D is ambiguous. Looked up from germline, CDR1 is SNHLY and CDR2 is FYNNEI. There are 12 residues in the CDR3. The germline V and J ends were trimmed by 11 bases and 4 bases, with 14 bases remaining between them. The CDR3 loop reads CARRGSVYGYTF. The CDR3 DNA sequence: TGTGCCCGCCGTGGATCAGTCTATGGCTACACCTTC.

This chain uses TRBV20-1 with TRBJ2-7; D is uncertain. CDR1 and CDR2 from the germline V gene are DFQATT and SNEGSKA (reference sequence). This CDR3 region has 14 residues. V was cut by 7 bases and J by 3 bases, with 19 bases left in between. CDR3 region: CSVRKSIGSYEQYF. For the CDR3, the DNA is TGCAGTGTCAGAAAATCGATAGGAAGCTACGAGCAGTACTTC.

This clonotype has at least ten counts. Germline is not matched at one junction end, which may reflect a read error. V gene TRBV18 combines with J gene TRBJ1-2; D unclear. The CDR3 contains 20 residues. Germline V gene data show CDR1 as KGHSH and CDR2 as LQKENI. This chain's CDR3 is CASFAEPEGSRLGSSLRVPF. CDR3 DNA: TGTGCCAGCTTTGCGGAACCAGAAGGATCCCGTCTGGGATCATCGCTTCGGGTCCCTTTC.

This clonotype was seen repeatedly, ten times or more. The chain carries TRBV27 and TRBJ1-1; TRBD1 matches at 7 bases. The CDR3 has 14 residues. Trimming removed 4 bases from V and 2 bases from J; junction bases left unmatched: 4. Germline V gene lookup returns CDR1 MNHEY and CDR2 SMNVEV (reference sequence). The CDR3 reads CASSWDSANTEAFF. The CDR3 nucleotides read TGTGCCAGCAGTTGGGACAGCGCCAACACTGAAGCTTTCTTT.

This clonotype was recorded at least ten times. V and J are TRBV2 and TRBJ2-6; tentative D call: TRBD2 (5 bases). Germline CDR1 is SNHLY and CDR2 is FYNNEI. V shed 9 bases and J shed 2 bases, with 14 bases lying between them. This CDR3 has 15 amino acids. The CDR3 nucleotides are TGTGCCAGTCGGCCCTTCGGGGCTGGGGCCAACGTCCTGACTTTC. This gives the protein CASRPFGAGANVLTF.

This clonotype was recorded at least ten times. This chain joins TRBV20-1 and TRBJ1-2; D perhaps matches TRBD1 (5 bases). The CDR3 is 12 residues long. Between the trimmed V and J ends, which lost 5 bases and 8 bases, there was a span of 15 bases. Germline lookup yields CDR1 DFQATT and CDR2 SNEGSKA (reference sequence). CDR3 in DNA: TGCAGTGCTGGACATACCCTCGAAGGCTACACCTTC. Protein sequence: CSAGHTLEGYTF.

This clonotype has ten or more counts. This chain connects TRBV3-1 to TRBJ1-6; a weak D match, TRBD1 (5 bases). The CDR3 contains 14 residues. The V gene lost 3 bases and the J gene lost 9 bases, with 12 bases spanning the gap. Germline lookup yields CDR1 LGHDT and CDR2 YNNKEL (reference sequence). CDR3: CASSHPGSGSPLHF. CDR3 DNA sequence: TGTGCCAGCAGCCACCCAGGGAGTGGTTCACCCCTCCACTTT.

This clonotype was seen ten or more times. V and J are TRBV20-1 and TRBJ2-5; TRBD2 matches 7 bases. V trimming: 4 bases; J trimming: 1 base; junction bases outside the gene matches: 15. CDR3 length: 17 residues. Looked up from germline, CDR1 is DFQATT and CDR2 is SNEGSKA (reference sequence). The CDR3 bases are TGCAGTGCTAAAGTGGGGGGGAGAAGGGGCCCCCAAGAGACCCAGTACTTC. Translating gives CSAKVGGRRGPQETQYF.

A few counts support this clonotype. A single base separates this from a much larger clone, so it may be a read error. The chain couples TRBV29-1 to TRBJ2-7; 10 bases map to TRBD1. The CDR3 extends over 14 amino acids. The germline V gene encodes CDR1 SQVTM and CDR2 ANQGSEA. In DNA form, the CDR3 reads TGCAGCGTTGCCGGGACAGGGGCCTCCGACGAGCAGTACTTC. This encodes CSVAGTGASDEQYF.

Many counts were recorded for this clonotype. CDR3 coding DNA: TGCAGCGTTGATAAGACACTACAAGAGACCCAGTACTTC. It specifies CSVDKTLQETQYF. This rearrangement joins TRBV29-1 to TRBJ2-5, with no clear D. The CDR3 consists of 13 residues. Trimming took 3 bases from V and 2 from J, leaving 10 bases between them. Germline assignment: CDR1 SQVTM and CDR2 ANQGSEA.

There are many counts of this clonotype. This chain links TRBV29-1 with TRBJ2-3; no reliable D call. Trimming cost V 0 bases and J 5 bases, with 12 bases left between them. Per the germline V gene, CDR1 is SQVTM and CDR2 is ANQGSEA. This CDR3 is 14 amino acids long. The CDR3 sequence: CSVEDLGLGDTQYF. The CDR3 region has the DNA TGCAGCGTTGAAGATCTTGGTTTGGGAGATACGCAGTATTTT.

In this sample, this clonotype turned up many times. CDR3 nucleotide sequence: TGTGCCGGATCCCGAGGGAGGGGGCCAAATTCACCCCTCCACTTT. This translates into CAGSRGRGPNSPLHF. The genes are TRBV7-2 and TRBJ1-6, with 7 bases matching TRBD1. V lost 11 bases, J lost 7 bases, and 14 bases stayed unmatched. Germline V gene data show CDR1 as SGHTA and CDR2 as FQGNSA. The length of the CDR3 is 15 residues.